The 6 T cell receptor beta chains below all came from one sample that was sequenced in a study of preoperative IRX-2 immunotherapy in early breast cancer. Sequenced by immunoSEQ multiplex PCR; TCRdb stores in-frame clones only, minus some. Here the sample spans 34,000 or so clones, around four fifths being singletons. This sample's treatment: preoperative locoregional IRX-2 cytokine immunotherapy. The specimen was lymph node tissue, collected from a patient treated with IRX-2 immunotherapy. The receptors were sampled from a human donor with breast cancer.

The V and J genes are TRBV15 and TRBJ1-2, with a weak D call TRBD1 (5 bases). This CDR3 contains 15 residues. Germline CDR1 and CDR2: LNHNV and YYDKDF (reference sequence). Trimming removed 0 bases from V and 5 bases from J, with 13 bases in between. This CDR3 is CATSRDRDGLYGYTF. Here the CDR3 DNA reads TGTGCCACCAGCAGAGACCGGGACGGATTATATGGCTACACCTTC.

The rearrangement links TRBV29-1 to TRBJ1-3, with D possibly being TRBD1 (6 bases). V was shortened by 5 bases and J by 2 bases, with 13 bases between the two germline ends. Germline loops: CDR1 SQVTM, CDR2 ANQGSEA. This CDR3 contains 14 residues. Written as DNA, the CDR3 is TGCAGCGTTCGAGAACAGGGTACTGGAAACACCATATATTTT. Amino acids: CSVREQGTGNTIYF.

The chain uses TRBV11-3 and TRBJ2-5; the D gene could be TRBD1 or TRBD2 (5 bases each). This CDR3 is built from 14 residues. Looked up from germline, CDR1 is SGHNT and CDR2 is YENEEA. V lost 4 bases and J 5 bases, leaving 14 bases between the germline ends. The CDR3 spells CASSWGWRRETQYF. The DNA for the CDR3 is TGTGCCAGCAGCTGGGGGTGGAGGCGGGAGACCCAGTACTTC. Together with reference TRBV11-3 and TRBJ2-5, the CDR3 gives the full variable domain: EAGVVQSPRYKIIEKKQPVAFWCNPISGHNTLYWYLQNLGQGPELLIRYENEEAVDDSQLPKDRFSAERLKGVDSTLKIQPAELGDSAVYLCASSWGWRRETQYFGPGTRLLVL.

The J gene is TRBJ1-2, the V gene TRBV6-7, with D uncertain. TRBV6-7 is sorted into the ORF group, with uncertain function. The CDR3 sequence is 12 residues long. Trimming took off 6 bases at V and 4 bases at J, with 9 bases between the two ends. The CDR3 sequence is CASSREGYGYTF. CDR3 DNA sequence: TGTGCCAGCAGCCGGGAGGGCTATGGCTACACCTTC.

This sequence joins TRBV6-7 and TRBJ1-3; D is uncertain. TRBV6-7 belongs to the ORF category, with a function that is uncertain. The length of the CDR3 is 12 residues. V was cut by 6 bases and J by 4 bases, with 7 bases left in between. CDR3 loop: CASRANGNTIYF. The CDR3 DNA follows: TGTGCCAGCAGAGCCAACGGAAACACCATATATTTT.

The CDR3 is CASSIGTGGQETQYF. CDR3 DNA: TGCGCCAGCAGCATTGGGACAGGAGGTCAAGAGACCCAGTACTTC. This sequence joins TRBV5-1 and TRBJ2-5; 8 nucleotides agree with TRBD1. Germline-derived CDR1 and CDR2 are SGHRS and YFSETQ. The CDR3 has 15 residues. The V segment lost 4 bases and the J segment 2 bases; nucleotides outside the gene matches: 7. Using reference TRBV5-1 and TRBJ2-5 for the parts outside the CDR3, the full variable domain is KAGVTQTPRYLIKTRGQQVTLSCSPISGHRSVSWYQQTPGQGLQFLFEYFSETQRNKGNFPGRFSGRQFSNSRSEMNVSTLELGDSALYLCASSIGTGGQETQYFGPGTRLLVL.